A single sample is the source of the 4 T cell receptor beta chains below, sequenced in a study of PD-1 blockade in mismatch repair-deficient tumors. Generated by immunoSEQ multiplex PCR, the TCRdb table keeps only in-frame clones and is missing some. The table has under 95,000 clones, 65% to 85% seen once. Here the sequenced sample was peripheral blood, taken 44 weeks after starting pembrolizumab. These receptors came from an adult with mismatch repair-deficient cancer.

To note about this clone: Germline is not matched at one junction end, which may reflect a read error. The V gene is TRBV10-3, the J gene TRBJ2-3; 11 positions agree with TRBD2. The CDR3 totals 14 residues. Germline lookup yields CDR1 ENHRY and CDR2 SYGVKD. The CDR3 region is CASCGTSGTDTQYF. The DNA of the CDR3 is TGTGCCAGCTGCGGGACTAGCGGCACGGATACGCAGTATTTT.

CDR3 in DNA: TGCAGCGTTGGGCGGGAGGGTTCCTACAATGAGCAGTTCTTC. Its protein is CSVGREGSYNEQFF. The V call is TRBV29-1, the J call TRBJ2-1; 9 bases map to TRBD2. The CDR3 contains 14 residues. CDR1 and CDR2 (germline): SQVTM, ANQGSEA. The V segment lost 4 bases and the J segment 1 base; nucleotides outside the gene matches: 2.

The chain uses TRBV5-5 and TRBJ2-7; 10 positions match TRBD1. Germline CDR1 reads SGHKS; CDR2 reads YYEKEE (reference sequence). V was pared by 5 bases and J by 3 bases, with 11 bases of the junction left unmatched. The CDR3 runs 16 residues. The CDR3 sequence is CASRRSGTGDLYEQYF. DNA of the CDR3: TGTGCCAGCAGGAGAAGCGGGACAGGGGACCTCTACGAGCAGTACTTC.

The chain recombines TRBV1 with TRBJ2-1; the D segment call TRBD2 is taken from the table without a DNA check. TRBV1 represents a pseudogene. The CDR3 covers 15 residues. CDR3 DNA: TGCACCAGCAGCCAAGGAAACGGGAAATGGAATGAGCAGTTCTTC. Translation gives CTSSQGNGKWNEQFF.